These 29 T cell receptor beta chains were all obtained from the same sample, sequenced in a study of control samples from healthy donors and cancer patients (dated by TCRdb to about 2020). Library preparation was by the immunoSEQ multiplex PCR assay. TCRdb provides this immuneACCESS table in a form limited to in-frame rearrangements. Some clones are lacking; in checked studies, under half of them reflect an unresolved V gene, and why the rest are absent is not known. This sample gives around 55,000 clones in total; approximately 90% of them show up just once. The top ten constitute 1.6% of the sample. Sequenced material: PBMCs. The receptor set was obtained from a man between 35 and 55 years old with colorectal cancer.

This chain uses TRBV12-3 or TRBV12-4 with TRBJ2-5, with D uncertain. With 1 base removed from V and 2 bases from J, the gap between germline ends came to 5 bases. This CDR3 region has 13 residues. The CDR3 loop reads CASSLGQQETQYF. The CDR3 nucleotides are TGTGCCAGCAGTTTAGGGCAGCAAGAGACCCAGTACTTC.

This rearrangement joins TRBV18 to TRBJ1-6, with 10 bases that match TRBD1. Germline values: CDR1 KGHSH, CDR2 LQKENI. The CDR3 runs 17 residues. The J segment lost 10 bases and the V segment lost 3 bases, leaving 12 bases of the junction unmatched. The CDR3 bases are TGTGCCAGCTCACCTACACCGGGACAGGGGACGTCCTCACCCCTCCACTTT. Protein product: CASSPTPGQGTSSPLHF.

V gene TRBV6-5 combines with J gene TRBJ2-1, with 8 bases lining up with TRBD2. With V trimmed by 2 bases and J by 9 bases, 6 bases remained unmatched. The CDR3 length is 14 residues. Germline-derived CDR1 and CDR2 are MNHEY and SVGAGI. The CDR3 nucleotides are TGTGCCAGCAGTTACCCGGGACTAGGGGGTGAGCAGTTCTTC. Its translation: CASSYPGLGGEQFF.

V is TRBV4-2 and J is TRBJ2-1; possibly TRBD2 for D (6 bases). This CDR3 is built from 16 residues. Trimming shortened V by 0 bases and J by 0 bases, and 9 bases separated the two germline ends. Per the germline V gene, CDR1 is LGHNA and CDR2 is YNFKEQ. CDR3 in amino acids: CASSQDAGSSYNEQFF. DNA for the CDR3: TGTGCCAGCAGCCAAGATGCGGGAAGCTCCTACAATGAGCAGTTCTTC.

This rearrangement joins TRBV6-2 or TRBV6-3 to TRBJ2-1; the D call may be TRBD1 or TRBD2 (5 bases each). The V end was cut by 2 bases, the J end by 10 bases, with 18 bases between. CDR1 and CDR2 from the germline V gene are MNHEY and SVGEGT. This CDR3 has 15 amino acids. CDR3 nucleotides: TGTGCCAGCAGTTACAGGGACGACCCCTTTCGGGAGCAGTTCTTC. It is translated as CASSYRDDPFREQFF.

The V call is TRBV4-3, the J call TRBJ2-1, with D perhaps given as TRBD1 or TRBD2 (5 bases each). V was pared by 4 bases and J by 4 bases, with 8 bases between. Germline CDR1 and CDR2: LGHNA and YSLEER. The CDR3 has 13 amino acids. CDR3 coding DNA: TGCGCCAGCAGCCGGGACGTATACAATGAGCAGTTCTTC. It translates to CASSRDVYNEQFF.

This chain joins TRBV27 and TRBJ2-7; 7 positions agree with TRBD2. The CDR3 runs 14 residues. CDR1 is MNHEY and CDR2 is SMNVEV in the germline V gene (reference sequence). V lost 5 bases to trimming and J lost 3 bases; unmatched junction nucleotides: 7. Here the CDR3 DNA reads TGTGCCAGCAGTCTTACGGGACTAATCTACGAGCAGTACTTC. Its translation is CASSLTGLIYEQYF.

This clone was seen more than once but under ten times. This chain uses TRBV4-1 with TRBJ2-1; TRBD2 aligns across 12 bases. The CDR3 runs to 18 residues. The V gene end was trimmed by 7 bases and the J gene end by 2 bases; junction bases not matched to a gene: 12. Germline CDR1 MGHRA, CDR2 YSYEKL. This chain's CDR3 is CASTPEGTSGYAYNEQFF. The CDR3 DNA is TGCGCCAGCACCCCCGAGGGGACTAGCGGGTACGCCTACAATGAGCAGTTCTTC.

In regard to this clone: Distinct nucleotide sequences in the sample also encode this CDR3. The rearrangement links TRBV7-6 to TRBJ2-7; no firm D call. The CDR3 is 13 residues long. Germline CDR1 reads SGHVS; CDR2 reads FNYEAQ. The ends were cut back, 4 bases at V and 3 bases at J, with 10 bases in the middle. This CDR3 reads CASSSGPNYEQYF. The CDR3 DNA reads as TGTGCCAGCAGCTCCGGACCGAACTACGAGCAGTACTTC. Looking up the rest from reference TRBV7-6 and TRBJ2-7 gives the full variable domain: GAGVSQSPRYKVTKRGQDVALRCDPISGHVSLYWYRQALGQGPEFLTYFNYEAQQDKSGLPNDRFSAERPEGSISTLTIQRTEQRDSAMYRCASSSGPNYEQYFGPGTRLTVT.

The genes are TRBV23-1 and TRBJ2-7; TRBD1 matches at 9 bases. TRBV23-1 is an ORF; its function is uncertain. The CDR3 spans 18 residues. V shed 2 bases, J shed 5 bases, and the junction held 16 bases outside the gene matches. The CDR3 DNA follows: TGCGCCAGCAGTCAAAACAGGGGGCGGTCTTTCTTTCACCACGAGCAGTACTTC. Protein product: CASSQNRGRSFFHHEQYF.

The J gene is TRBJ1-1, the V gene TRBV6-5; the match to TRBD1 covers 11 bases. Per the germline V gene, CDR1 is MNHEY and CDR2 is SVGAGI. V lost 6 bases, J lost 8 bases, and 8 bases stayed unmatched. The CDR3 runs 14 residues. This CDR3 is CASSSGQGAREAFF. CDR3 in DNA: TGTGCCAGCAGCTCAGGACAGGGGGCCAGGGAAGCTTTCTTT.

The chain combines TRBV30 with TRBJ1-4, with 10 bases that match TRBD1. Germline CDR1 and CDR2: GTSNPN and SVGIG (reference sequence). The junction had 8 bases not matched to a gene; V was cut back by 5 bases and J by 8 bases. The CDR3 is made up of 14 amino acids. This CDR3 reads CAWDRDRGREKLFF. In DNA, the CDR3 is TGTGCCTGGGACCGGGACAGGGGCCGCGAAAAACTGTTTTTT. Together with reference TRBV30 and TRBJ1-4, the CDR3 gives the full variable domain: SQTIHQWPATLVQPVGSPLSLECTVEGTSNPNLYWYRQAAGRGLQLLFYSVGIGQISSEVPQNLSASRPQDRQFILSSKKLLLSDSGFYLCAWDRDRGREKLFFGSGTQLSVL.

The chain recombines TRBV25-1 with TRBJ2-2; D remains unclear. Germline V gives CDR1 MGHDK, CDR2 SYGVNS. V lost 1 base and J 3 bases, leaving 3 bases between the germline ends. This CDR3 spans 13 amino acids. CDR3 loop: CASSEFHTGELFF. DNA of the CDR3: TGTGCCAGCAGTGAATTTCACACCGGGGAGCTGTTTTTT.

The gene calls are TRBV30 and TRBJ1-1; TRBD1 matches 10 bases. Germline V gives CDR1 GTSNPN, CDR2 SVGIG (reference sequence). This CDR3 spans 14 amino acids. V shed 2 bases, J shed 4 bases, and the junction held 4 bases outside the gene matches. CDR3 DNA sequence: TGTGCCTGGAGTTTGACAGGGGGCGGCACTGAAGCTTTCTTT. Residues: CAWSLTGGGTEAFF.

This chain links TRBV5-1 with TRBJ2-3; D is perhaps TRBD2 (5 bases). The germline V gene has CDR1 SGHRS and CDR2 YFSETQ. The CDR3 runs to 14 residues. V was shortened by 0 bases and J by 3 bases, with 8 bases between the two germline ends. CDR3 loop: CASSLGTQTDTQYF. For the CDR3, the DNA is TGCGCCAGCAGCTTGGGGACTCAAACAGATACGCAGTATTTT. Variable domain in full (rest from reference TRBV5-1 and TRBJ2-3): KAGVTQTPRYLIKTRGQQVTLSCSPISGHRSVSWYQQTPGQGLQFLFEYFSETQRNKGNFPGRFSGRQFSNSRSEMNVSTLELGDSALYLCASSLGTQTDTQYFGPGTRLTVL.

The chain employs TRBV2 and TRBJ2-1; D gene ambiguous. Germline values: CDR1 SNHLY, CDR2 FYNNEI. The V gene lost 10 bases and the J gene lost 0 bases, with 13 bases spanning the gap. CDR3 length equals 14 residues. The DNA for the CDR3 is TGTGCCACCACCTACCTGAGCTCCTACAATGAGCAGTTCTTC. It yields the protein CATTYLSSYNEQFF.

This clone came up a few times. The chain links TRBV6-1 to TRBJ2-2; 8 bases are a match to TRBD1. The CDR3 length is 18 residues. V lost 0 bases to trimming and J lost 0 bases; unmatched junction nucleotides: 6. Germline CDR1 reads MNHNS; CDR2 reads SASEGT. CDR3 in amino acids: CASSEALAGGANTGELFF. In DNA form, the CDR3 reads TGTGCCAGCAGTGAAGCGCTTGCAGGGGGCGCGAACACCGGGGAGCTGTTTTTT.

In nucleotides, the CDR3 is TGCGCCAGCAGCCAGGAAGAAGTCCTCACCGGGGAGCTGTTTTTT. Its translation: CASSQEEVLTGELFF. V is TRBV4-3 and J is TRBJ2-2; D is unclear. Germline CDR1 LGHNA, CDR2 YSLEER. The CDR3 has 15 amino acids. Trimming shortened V by 3 bases and J by 4 bases, and 12 bases separated the two germline ends.

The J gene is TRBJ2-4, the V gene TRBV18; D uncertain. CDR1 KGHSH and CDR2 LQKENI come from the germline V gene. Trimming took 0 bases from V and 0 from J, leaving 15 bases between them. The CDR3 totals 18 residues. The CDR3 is CASSPPWAPLLAKNIQYF. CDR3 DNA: TGTGCCAGCTCACCACCGTGGGCGCCTCTCCTAGCCAAAAACATTCAGTACTTC.

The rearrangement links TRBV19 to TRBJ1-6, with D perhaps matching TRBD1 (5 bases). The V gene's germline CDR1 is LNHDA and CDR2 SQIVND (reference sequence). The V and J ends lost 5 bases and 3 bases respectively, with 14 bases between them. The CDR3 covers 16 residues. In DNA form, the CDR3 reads TGTGCCAGTAGTCTAGGGACCGCTGTCTATAATTCACCCCTCCACTTT. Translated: CASSLGTAVYNSPLHF.

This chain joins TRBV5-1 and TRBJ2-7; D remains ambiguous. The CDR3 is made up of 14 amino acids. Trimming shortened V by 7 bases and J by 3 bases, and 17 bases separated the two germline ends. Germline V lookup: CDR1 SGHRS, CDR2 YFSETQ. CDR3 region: CASSETGILYEQYF. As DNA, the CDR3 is TGCGCCAGCTCAGAGACCGGAATACTCTACGAGCAGTACTTC.

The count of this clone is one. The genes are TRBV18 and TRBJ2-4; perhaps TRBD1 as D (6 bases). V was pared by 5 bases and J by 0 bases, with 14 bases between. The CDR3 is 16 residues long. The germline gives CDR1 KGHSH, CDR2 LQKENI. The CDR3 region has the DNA TGTGCCAGCTCATCAGGACAGAGTCTAGCCAAAAACATTCAGTACTTC. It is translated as CASSSGQSLAKNIQYF.

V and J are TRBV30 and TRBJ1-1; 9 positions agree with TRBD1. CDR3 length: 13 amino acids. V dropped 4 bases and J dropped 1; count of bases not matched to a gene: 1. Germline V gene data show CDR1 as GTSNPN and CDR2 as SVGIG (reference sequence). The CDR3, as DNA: TGTGCCTGGACGGGACAGGGGAACACTGAAGCTTTCTTT. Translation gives CAWTGQGNTEAFF.

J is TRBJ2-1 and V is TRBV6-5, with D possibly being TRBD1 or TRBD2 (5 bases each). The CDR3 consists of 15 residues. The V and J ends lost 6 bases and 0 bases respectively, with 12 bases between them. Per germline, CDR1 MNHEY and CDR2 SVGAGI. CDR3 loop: CASRGTGRSYNEQFF. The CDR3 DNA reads TGTGCCAGCAGGGGAACGGGACGCTCCTACAATGAGCAGTTCTTC.

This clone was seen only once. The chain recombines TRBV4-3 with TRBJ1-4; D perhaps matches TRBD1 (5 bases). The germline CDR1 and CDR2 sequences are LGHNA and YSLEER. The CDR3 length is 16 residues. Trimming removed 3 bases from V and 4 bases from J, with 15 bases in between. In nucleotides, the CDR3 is TGCGCCAGCAGCCAGGCCCCGGGACGGAGTAATGAAAAACTGTTTTTT. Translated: CASSQAPGRSNEKLFF.

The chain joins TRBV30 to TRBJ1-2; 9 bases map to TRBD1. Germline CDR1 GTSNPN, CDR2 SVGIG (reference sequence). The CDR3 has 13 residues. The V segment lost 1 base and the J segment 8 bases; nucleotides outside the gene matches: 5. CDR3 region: CAWSGGQGWGYTF. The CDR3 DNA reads TGTGCCTGGAGTGGGGGACAGGGCTGGGGCTACACCTTC. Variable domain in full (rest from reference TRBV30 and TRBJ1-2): SQTIHQWPATLVQPVGSPLSLECTVEGTSNPNLYWYRQAAGRGLQLLFYSVGIGQISSEVPQNLSASRPQDRQFILSSKKLLLSDSGFYLCAWSGGQGWGYTFGSGTRLTVV.

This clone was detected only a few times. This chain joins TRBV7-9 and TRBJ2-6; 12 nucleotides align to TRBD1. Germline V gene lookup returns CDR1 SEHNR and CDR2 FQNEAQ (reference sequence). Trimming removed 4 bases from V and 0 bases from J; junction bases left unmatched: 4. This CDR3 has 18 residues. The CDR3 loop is CASSSPGQGASGANVLTF. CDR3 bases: TGTGCCAGCAGCTCCCCGGGACAGGGGGCCTCTGGGGCCAACGTCCTGACTTTC.

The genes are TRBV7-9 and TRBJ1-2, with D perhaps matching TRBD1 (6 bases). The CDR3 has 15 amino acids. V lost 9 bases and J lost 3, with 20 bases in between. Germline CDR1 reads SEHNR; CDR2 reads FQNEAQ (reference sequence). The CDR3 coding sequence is TGTGCCAGTCCGCCCGACGGGGGGCGCGACTATGGCTACACCTTC. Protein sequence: CASPPDGGRDYGYTF.

The CDR3 nucleotides are TGTGCCAGCAGCTCAACTAGCGGGGCCCTCCTGGAGCAGTTCTTC. This encodes CASSSTSGALLEQFF. The chain carries TRBV7-8 and TRBJ2-1, with TRBD2 identical over 10 bases. V trimming: 4 bases; J trimming: 10 bases; junction bases outside the gene matches: 10. The CDR3 runs to 15 residues. Germline CDR1 reads SGHVS; CDR2 reads FQNEAQ.